The 24 T cell receptor beta chains given below trace back to one sample, sequenced in a study of blood T cell repertoires in COVID-19. The table came from immunoSEQ multiplex PCR; TCRdb's copy has only in-frame clones and leaves some out. This table holds about 440,000 clones, more than 85% found once. Source material: peripheral blood. Receptors originate from a woman in her 30s with acute or convalescent COVID-19.

The chain is built from TRBV6-4 and TRBJ1-2; D not resolved. The CDR3 covers 16 residues. Trimming stripped 7 bases from V and 1 base from J, with 19 bases between. Germline V gives CDR1 MRHNA, CDR2 SNTAGT. CDR3 nucleotides: TGTGCCAGCACTCCCCCACGAACGGTCCGTAACTATGGCTACACCTTC. It is translated as CASTPPRTVRNYGYTF.

V is TRBV24-1 and J is TRBJ2-2, with D possibly being TRBD1 (6 bases). V shed 6 bases and J shed 7 bases, with 8 bases lying between them. Germline V CDR1 and CDR2: KGHDR, SFDVKD. This CDR3 comprises 12 residues. The CDR3 coding sequence is TGTGCCACCAGTCAGGGGCTCGGGGAGCTGTTTTTT. The encoded protein is CATSQGLGELFF.

The chain links TRBV28 to TRBJ1-2; TRBD1 matches at 8 bases. The CDR3 sequence is 18 residues long. Germline V lookup: CDR1 MDHEN, CDR2 SYDVKM. Unmatched junction bases numbered 18, after V lost 6 bases and J lost 3 bases. The CDR3, as DNA: TGTGCCAGCAGACCGATGGGAGGGGGCAGGGGGCTCTACTATGGCTACACCTTC. Encoded protein: CASRPMGGGRGLYYGYTF.

The V gene is TRBV9, the J gene TRBJ1-6; no clear D. The CDR3 length is 14 residues. Germline V gene data show CDR1 as SGDLS and CDR2 as YYNGEE. V lost 3 bases and J lost 7, with 11 bases in between. CDR3 nucleotides: TGTGCCAGCAGCGCGCAGAGAGGGAATTCACCCCTCCACTTT. Protein product: CASSAQRGNSPLHF.

The gene calls are TRBV14 and TRBJ2-6; 11 positions agree with TRBD2. The CDR3 consists of 19 residues. Germline assignment: CDR1 SGHDN and CDR2 FVKESK. V lost 4 bases to trimming and J lost 0 bases; unmatched junction nucleotides: 8. CDR3 sequence (DNA): TGTGCCAGCAGCCCCCGACTAGCGGGGTTGGGCTCTGGGGCCAACGTCCTGACTTTC. This codes for CASSPRLAGLGSGANVLTF. Full variable domain (rest looked up from reference TRBV14 and TRBJ2-6): EAGVTQFPSHSVIEKGQTVTLRCDPISGHDNLYWYRRVMGKEIKFLLHFVKESKQDESGMPNNRFLAERTGGTYSTLKVQPAELEDSGVYFCASSPRLAGLGSGANVLTFGAGSRLTVL.

The chain carries TRBV11-3 and TRBJ2-1; maybe TRBD2 (6 bases). Germline values: CDR1 SGHNT, CDR2 YENEEA. The CDR3 sequence is 13 residues long. V was shortened by 5 bases and J by 6 bases, with 11 bases between the two germline ends. The DNA for the CDR3 is TGTGCCAGCAGCGGTACCGGGGGCAATGAGCAGTTCTTC. As protein: CASSGTGGNEQFF.

This clone was detected only once. The chain joins TRBV6-5 to TRBJ2-7; a weak D match, TRBD1 (6 bases). Deletions cut 4 bases from V and 6 bases from J, with 16 bases between. Per germline, CDR1 MNHEY and CDR2 SVGAGI. The CDR3 is made up of 14 amino acids. As DNA, the CDR3 is TGTGCCAGCAGTTTATTGGGGGCCGTCGCCGAGCAGTACTTC. The encoded protein is CASSLLGAVAEQYF.

V and J are TRBV6-5 and TRBJ1-2; weak D call: TRBD1 (5 bases). V lost 10 bases, J lost 0 bases, and 9 bases lay in between. Germline CDR1 MNHEY, CDR2 SVGAGI. The CDR3 spans 12 residues. Here the CDR3 reads CANSDTNYGYTF. In DNA, the CDR3 is TGTGCCAACTCGGACACTAACTATGGCTACACCTTC.

V gene TRBV18 combines with J gene TRBJ1-1; D uncertain. This CDR3 region has 13 residues. Deletions cut 6 bases from V and 0 bases from J, with 8 bases between. Germline V gives CDR1 KGHSH, CDR2 LQKENI. CDR3 bases: TGTGCCAGCTCTCTAAGTATGAACACTGAAGCTTTCTTT. It is translated as CASSLSMNTEAFF.

Here the CDR3 reads CASTLEGNYGYTF. DNA of the CDR3: TGTGCCAGCACCCTGGAGGGGAACTATGGCTACACCTTC. The chain couples TRBV2 to TRBJ1-2; TRBD1 might be the D (5 bases). The CDR3 consists of 13 residues. Germline-derived CDR1 and CDR2 are SNHLY and FYNNEI. Trimming removed 7 bases from V and 2 bases from J, with 11 bases in between.

The count of this clone is one. The CDR3 reads CASSVGPSGGYTGELFF. The CDR3, as DNA: TGTGCCAGCAGCGTAGGGCCTAGCGGGGGTTACACCGGGGAGCTGTTTTTT. The chain uses TRBV9 and TRBJ2-2, with TRBD2 matching over 10 bases. J gave up 3 bases and V 0 bases, and 5 bases lay outside the gene matches. The length of the CDR3 is 17 residues. Germline CDR1 and CDR2: SGDLS and YYNGEE.

This clone was observed a handful of times. The V call is TRBV6-5, the J call TRBJ2-3; 9 nucleotides match TRBD1. Germline CDR1 and CDR2: MNHEY and SVGAGI. With V trimmed by 2 bases and J by 3 bases, 6 bases remained unmatched. The CDR3 runs to 16 residues. The CDR3: CASSYPPGQGTDTQYF. In DNA form, the CDR3 reads TGTGCCAGCAGTTACCCACCGGGACAGGGAACAGATACGCAGTATTTT.

The chain combines TRBV6-5 with TRBJ2-3; a possible D gene is TRBD2 (5 bases). CDR3 size: 16 residues. Trimming shortened V by 0 bases and J by 0 bases, and 10 bases separated the two germline ends. Germline values: CDR1 MNHEY, CDR2 SVGAGI. The CDR3 here is CASSYSISGSTDTQYF. The CDR3 region has the DNA TGTGCCAGCAGTTACTCGATCAGCGGAAGCACAGATACGCAGTATTTT.

To note about this clone: This same CDR3 is encoded by further DNA sequences in the sample. The chain is built from TRBV5-1 and TRBJ1-5; 9 bases are a match to TRBD1. J gave up 6 bases and V 4 bases, and 2 bases lay outside the gene matches. CDR1 is SGHRS and CDR2 is YFSETQ in the germline V gene. The CDR3 sequence is 13 residues long. CDR3 DNA sequence: TGCGCCAGCAGCCTGGACAGGGGTCAGCCCCAGCATTTT. It yields the protein CASSLDRGQPQHF.

This clone came up once. This chain links TRBV5-4 with TRBJ2-1, with D possibly being TRBD2 (6 bases). Germline values: CDR1 SGHNT, CDR2 YYREEE (reference sequence). Trimming took off 1 base at V and 7 bases at J, with 18 bases between the two ends. This CDR3 has 16 amino acids. The CDR3 DNA reads TGTGCCAGCAGCTTGCCCGGGACTCCTACGAGTAATGAGCAGTTCTTC. Residues: CASSLPGTPTSNEQFF.

The table lists this clone with a count of one. The chain employs TRBV7-9 and TRBJ2-3; maybe TRBD1 (5 bases). Trimming shortened V by 5 bases and J by 0 bases, and 15 bases separated the two germline ends. This CDR3 has 16 residues. Per germline, CDR1 SEHNR and CDR2 FQNEAQ (reference sequence). The CDR3 nucleotides read TGTGCCAGCAGCGCTCGACAGCGCATAAGCACAGATACGCAGTATTTT. Residues: CASSARQRISTDTQYF. Variable domain in full (rest from reference TRBV7-9 and TRBJ2-3): DTGVSQNPRHKITKRGQNVTFRCDPISEHNRLYWYRQTLGQGPEFLTYFQNEAQLEKSRLLSDRFSAERPKGSFSTLEIQRTEQGDSAMYLCASSARQRISTDTQYFGPGTRLTVL.

This chain uses TRBV5-8 with TRBJ2-1; TRBD1 matches 9 bases. The germline gives CDR1 SGHTS, CDR2 YDEGEE. V shed 4 bases and J 3 bases; nucleotides not matched to a gene: 8. The CDR3 is 16 amino acids. The CDR3 coding sequence is TGTGCCAGCAGCCTCACCGGGACAGGGATCTACAATGAGCAGTTCTTC. This sequence encodes CASSLTGTGIYNEQFF.

The chain carries TRBV28 and TRBJ1-6; D is perhaps TRBD1 (5 bases). CDR3 length: 12 amino acids. Germline lookup yields CDR1 MDHEN and CDR2 SYDVKM. V lost 8 bases to trimming and J lost 11 bases, with 13 bases between them. The CDR3 sequence: CASREGYTPLHF. CDR3 in DNA: TGTGCCAGCCGGGAGGGGTACACACCCCTCCACTTT.

The V gene is TRBV4-1, the J gene TRBJ2-1; D is ambiguous. Per the germline V gene, CDR1 is MGHRA and CDR2 is YSYEKL. CDR3 length: 14 residues. Deletions cut 5 bases from V and 5 bases from J, with 13 bases between. The CDR3 loop is CASSTDQRNNEQFF. Written as DNA, the CDR3 is TGCGCCAGCAGCACCGACCAGAGGAACAATGAGCAGTTCTTC.

The V call is TRBV12-5, the J call TRBJ2-5, with D maybe TRBD2 (5 bases). The CDR3 contains 14 residues. The V gene lost 7 bases and the J gene lost 3 bases, with 15 bases spanning the gap. Germline V gene lookup returns CDR1 LGHNT and CDR2 FRNRAP. CDR3 protein: CASDGGPGKETQYF. The CDR3 DNA is TGTGCTAGTGACGGCGGGCCGGGGAAAGAGACCCAGTACTTC.

V and J are TRBV21-1 and TRBJ1-5. TRBV21-1 represents a pseudogene. This CDR3 comprises 14 residues. CDR3 bases: TGTGCCAGCAGCAAAGAGGAGGAGTATCAGCCCCAGCATTTT. Protein product: CASSKEEEYQPQHF.

V usage is TRBV12-3 or TRBV12-4 and J usage is TRBJ2-5, with D tentatively TRBD1 (6 bases). Trimming pared 6 bases from V and 10 bases from J, leaving 15 bases between. This CDR3 spans 12 amino acids. CDR3: CASRTTTGSQYF. The CDR3 nucleotides read TGTGCCAGCAGGACTACGACAGGTAGCCAGTACTTC.

Of note for this clone: Other DNA sequences in the same sample also yield this CDR3. The gene calls are TRBV9 and TRBJ2-5; D is unclear. The CDR3 extends over 12 amino acids. The germline V gene has CDR1 SGDLS and CDR2 YYNGEE. V lost 0 bases, J lost 5 bases, and 5 bases lay in between. The CDR3 spells CASSVGEETQYF. The DNA for the CDR3 is TGTGCCAGCAGCGTAGGTGAGGAGACCCAGTACTTC.

V usage is TRBV11-2 and J usage is TRBJ1-1, with a tentative D call TRBD1 (6 bases). V shed 1 base and J shed 3 bases, with 12 bases lying between them. CDR1 is SGHAT and CDR2 is FQNNGV in the germline V gene. The CDR3 is made up of 15 amino acids. CDR3 residues: CASSLVGGAYTEAFF. The DNA of the CDR3 is TGTGCCAGCAGCTTAGTGGGGGGGGCGTACACTGAAGCTTTCTTT.